The following is a TCR beta chain sequence with its context. Authors' data handling: By means of reference gene primer amplification, nucleated cell counts were estimated. The table came from immunoSEQ multiplex PCR; TCRdb's copy has only in-frame clones and leaves some out. Clone size and V and J calls were adopted from that table, with D and trimming inferred from the DNA. The repertoire holds about 35,000 clones, 75% to 90% seen once, with 44% in the top ten. This sample is part of a study of blood T cell repertoires in COVID-19. Study-level background: Acute and convalescent COVID-19 specimens originated in the United States, Italy and Spain.

Sequencing was carried out using peripheral blood. This receptor was identified in a man aged 60-69 years with active or convalescent COVID-19.

The CDR3 reads CASNRGLAGADTQYF. DNA of the CDR3: TGTGCCAGCAACAGGGGACTAGCGGGAGCAGATACGCAGTATTTT. V usage is TRBV2 and J usage is TRBJ2-3; 14 bases are shared with TRBD2. Trimming cost V 7 bases and J 4 bases; bases outside gene matches: 4. CDR3 size: 15 residues. The germline V gene encodes CDR1 SNHLY and CDR2 FYNNEI.